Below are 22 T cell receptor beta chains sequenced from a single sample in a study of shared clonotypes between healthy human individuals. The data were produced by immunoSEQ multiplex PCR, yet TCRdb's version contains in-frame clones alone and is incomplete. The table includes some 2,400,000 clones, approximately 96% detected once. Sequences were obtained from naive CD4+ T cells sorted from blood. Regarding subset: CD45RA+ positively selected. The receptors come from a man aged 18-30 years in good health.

The CDR3 sequence is CASSLGQAANSPLHF. The CDR3 region has the DNA TGTGCCAGTAGTCTTGGACAGGCCGCAAATTCACCCCTCCACTTT. The chain couples TRBV19 to TRBJ1-6, with 7 bases that match TRBD1. Germline-derived CDR1 and CDR2 are LNHDA and SQIVND (reference sequence). Trimming took 5 bases from V and 7 from J; bases not matched to a gene: 8. The CDR3 extends over 15 amino acids.

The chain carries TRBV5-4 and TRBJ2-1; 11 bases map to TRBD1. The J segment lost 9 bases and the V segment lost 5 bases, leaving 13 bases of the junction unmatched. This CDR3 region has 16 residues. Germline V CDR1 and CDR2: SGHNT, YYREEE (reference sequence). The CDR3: CASRQFGTGGVGEQFF. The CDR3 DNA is TGTGCCAGCAGACAATTTGGGACAGGGGGTGTGGGTGAGCAGTTCTTC.

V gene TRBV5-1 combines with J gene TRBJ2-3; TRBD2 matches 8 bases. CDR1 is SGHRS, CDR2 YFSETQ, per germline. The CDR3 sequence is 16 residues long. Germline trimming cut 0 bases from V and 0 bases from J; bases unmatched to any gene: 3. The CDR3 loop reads CASSLDAGGSTDTQYF. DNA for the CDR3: TGCGCCAGCAGCTTGGACGCGGGGGGAAGCACAGATACGCAGTATTTT.

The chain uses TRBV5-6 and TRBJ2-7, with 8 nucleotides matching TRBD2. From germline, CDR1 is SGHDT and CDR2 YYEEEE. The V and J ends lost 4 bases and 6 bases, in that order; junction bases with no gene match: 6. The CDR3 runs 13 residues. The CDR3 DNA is TGTGCCAGCAGCCCCGACGGGAGGGTCGAGCAGTACTTC. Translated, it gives CASSPDGRVEQYF. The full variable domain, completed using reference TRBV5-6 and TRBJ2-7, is DAGVTQSPTHLIKTRGQQVTLRCSPKSGHDTVSWYQQALGQGPQFIFQYYEEEERQRGNFPDRFSGHQFPNYSSELNVNALLLGDSALYLCASSPDGRVEQYFGPGTRLTVT.

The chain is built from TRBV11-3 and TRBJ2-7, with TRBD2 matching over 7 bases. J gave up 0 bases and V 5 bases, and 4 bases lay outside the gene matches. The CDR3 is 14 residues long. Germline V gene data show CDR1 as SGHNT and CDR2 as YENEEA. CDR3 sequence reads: CASSLGGNSYEQYF. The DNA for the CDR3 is TGTGCCAGCAGCCTCGGGGGGAACTCCTACGAGCAGTACTTC. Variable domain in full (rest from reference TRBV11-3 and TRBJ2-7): EAGVVQSPRYKIIEKKQPVAFWCNPISGHNTLYWYLQNLGQGPELLIRYENEEAVDDSQLPKDRFSAERLKGVDSTLKIQPAELGDSAVYLCASSLGGNSYEQYFGPGTRLTVT.

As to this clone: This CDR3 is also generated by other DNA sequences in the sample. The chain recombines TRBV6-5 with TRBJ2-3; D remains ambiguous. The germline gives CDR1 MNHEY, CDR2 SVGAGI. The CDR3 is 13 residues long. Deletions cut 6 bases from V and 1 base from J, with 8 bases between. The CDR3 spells CASSFPGTDTQYF. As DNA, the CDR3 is TGTGCCAGCAGCTTTCCGGGCACAGATACGCAGTATTTT.

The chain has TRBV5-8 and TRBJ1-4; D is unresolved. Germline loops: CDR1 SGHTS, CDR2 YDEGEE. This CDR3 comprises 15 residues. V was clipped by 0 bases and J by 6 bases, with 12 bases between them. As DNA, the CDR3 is TGTGCCAGCAGCTTGGCTGTAACAAGACATGAAAAACTGTTTTTT. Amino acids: CASSLAVTRHEKLFF.

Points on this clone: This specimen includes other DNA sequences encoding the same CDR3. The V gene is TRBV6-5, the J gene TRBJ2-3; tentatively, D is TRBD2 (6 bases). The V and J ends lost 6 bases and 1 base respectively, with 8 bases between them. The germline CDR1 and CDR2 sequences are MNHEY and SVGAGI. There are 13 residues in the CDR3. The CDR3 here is CASRVAGTDTQYF. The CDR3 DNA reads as TGTGCCAGCAGAGTAGCGGGCACAGATACGCAGTATTTT.

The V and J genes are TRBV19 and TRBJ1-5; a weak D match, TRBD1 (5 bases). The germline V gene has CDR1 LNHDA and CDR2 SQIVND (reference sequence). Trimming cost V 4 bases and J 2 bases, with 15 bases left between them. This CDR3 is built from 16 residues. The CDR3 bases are TGTGCCAGTAGTACAAGCCAGGGTGGGGGCAATCAGCCCCAGCATTTT. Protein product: CASSTSQGGGNQPQHF.

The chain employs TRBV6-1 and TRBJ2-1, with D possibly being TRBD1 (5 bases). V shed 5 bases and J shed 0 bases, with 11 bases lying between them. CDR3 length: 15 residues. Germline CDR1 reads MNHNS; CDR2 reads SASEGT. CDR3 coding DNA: TGTGCCAGCAGTCTGACAGATAGCTCCTACAATGAGCAGTTCTTC. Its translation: CASSLTDSSYNEQFF.

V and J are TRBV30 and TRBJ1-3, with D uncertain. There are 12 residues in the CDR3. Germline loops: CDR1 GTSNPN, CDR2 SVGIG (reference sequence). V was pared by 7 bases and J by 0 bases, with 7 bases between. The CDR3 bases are TGTGCCTCCACTCGCTCTGGAAACACCATATATTTT. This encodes CASTRSGNTIYF. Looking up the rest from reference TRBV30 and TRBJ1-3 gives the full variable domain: SQTIHQWPATLVQPVGSPLSLECTVEGTSNPNLYWYRQAAGRGLQLLFYSVGIGQISSEVPQNLSASRPQDRQFILSSKKLLLSDSGFYLCASTRSGNTIYFGEGSWLTVV.

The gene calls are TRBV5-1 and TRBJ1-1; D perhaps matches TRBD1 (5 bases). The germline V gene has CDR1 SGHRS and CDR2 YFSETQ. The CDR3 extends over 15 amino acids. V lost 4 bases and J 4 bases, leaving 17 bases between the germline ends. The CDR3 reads CASSLGPGLSTEAFF. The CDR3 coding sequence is TGCGCCAGCAGCCTGGGACCCGGGCTGAGCACTGAAGCTTTCTTT.

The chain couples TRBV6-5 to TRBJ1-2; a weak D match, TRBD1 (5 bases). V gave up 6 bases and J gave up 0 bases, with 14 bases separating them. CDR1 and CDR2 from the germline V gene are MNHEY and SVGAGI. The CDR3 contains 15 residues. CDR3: CASSRTGKANYGYTF. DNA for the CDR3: TGTGCCAGCAGCCGAACAGGAAAAGCTAACTATGGCTACACCTTC.

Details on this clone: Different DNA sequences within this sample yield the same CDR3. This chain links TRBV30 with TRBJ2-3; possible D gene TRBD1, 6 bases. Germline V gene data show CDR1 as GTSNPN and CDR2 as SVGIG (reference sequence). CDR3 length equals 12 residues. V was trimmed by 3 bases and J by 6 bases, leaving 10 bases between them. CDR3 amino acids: CAWSRQVDTQYF. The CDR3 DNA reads TGTGCCTGGAGCAGACAGGTTGATACGCAGTATTTT.

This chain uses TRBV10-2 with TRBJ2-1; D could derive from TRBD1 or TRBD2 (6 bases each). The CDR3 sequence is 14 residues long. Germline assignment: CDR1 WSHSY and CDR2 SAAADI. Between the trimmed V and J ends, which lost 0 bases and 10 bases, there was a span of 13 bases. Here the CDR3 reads CASSESTGAWEQFF. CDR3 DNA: TGCGCCAGCAGTGAGTCGACGGGGGCCTGGGAGCAGTTCTTC.

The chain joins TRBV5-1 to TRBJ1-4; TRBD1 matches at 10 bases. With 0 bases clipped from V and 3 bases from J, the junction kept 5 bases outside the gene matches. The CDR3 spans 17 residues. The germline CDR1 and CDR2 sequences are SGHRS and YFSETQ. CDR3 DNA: TGCGCCAGCAGCTTGGGACAGGGGGCGCGCTCTAATGAAAAACTGTTTTTT. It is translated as CASSLGQGARSNEKLFF.

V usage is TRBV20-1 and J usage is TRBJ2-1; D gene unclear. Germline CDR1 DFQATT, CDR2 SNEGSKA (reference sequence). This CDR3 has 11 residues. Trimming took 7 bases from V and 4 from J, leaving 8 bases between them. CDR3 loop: CSVEEYNEQFF. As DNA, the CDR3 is TGCAGTGTCGAAGAGTACAATGAGCAGTTCTTC.

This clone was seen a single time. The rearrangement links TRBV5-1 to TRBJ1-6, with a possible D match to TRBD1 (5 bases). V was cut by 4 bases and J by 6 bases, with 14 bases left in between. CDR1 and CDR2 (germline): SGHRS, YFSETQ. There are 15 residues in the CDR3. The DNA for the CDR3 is TGCGCCAGCAGCCTGGAGGGGTCGGGTAATTCACCCCTCCACTTT. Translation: CASSLEGSGNSPLHF.

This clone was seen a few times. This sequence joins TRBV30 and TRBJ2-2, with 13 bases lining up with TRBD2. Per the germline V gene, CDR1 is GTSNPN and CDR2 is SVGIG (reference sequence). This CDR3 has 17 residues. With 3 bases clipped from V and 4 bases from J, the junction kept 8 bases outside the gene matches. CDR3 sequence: CAWRGLAGPSITGELFF. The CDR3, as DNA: TGTGCCTGGAGGGGACTAGCGGGGCCTTCTATCACCGGGGAGCTGTTTTTT. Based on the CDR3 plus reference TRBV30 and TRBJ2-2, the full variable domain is SQTIHQWPATLVQPVGSPLSLECTVEGTSNPNLYWYRQAAGRGLQLLFYSVGIGQISSEVPQNLSASRPQDRQFILSSKKLLLSDSGFYLCAWRGLAGPSITGELFFGEGSRLTVL.

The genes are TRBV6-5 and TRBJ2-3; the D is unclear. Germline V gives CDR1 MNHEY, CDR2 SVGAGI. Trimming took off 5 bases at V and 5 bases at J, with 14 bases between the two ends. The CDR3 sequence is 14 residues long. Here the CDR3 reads CASSQWPAVDTQYF. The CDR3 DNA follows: TGTGCCAGCAGTCAGTGGCCCGCCGTAGATACGCAGTATTTT.

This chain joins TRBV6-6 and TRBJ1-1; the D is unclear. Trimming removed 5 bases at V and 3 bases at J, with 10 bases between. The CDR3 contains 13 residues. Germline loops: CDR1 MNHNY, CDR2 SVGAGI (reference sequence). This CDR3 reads CASSNLFDTEAFF. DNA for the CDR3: TGTGCCAGCAGTAACCTGTTCGACACTGAAGCTTTCTTT.

DNA for the CDR3: TGTGCCAGCAGCGACAGGGTTCCAGATACGCAGTATTTT. It translates to CASSDRVPDTQYF. The J gene is TRBJ2-3, the V gene TRBV11-2; 7 bases line up with TRBD1. Germline CDR1 is SGHAT and CDR2 is FQNNGV. J was trimmed by 4 bases and V by 5 bases; bases with no gene match: 3. The CDR3 extends over 13 amino acids.